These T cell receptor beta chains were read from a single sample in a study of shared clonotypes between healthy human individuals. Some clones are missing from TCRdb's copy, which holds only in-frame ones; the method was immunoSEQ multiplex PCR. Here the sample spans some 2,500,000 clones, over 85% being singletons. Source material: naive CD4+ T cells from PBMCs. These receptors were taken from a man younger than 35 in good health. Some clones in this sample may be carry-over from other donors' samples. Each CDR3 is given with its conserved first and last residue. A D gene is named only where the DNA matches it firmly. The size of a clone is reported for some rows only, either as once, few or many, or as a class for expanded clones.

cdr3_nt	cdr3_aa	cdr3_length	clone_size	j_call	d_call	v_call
TGTGCCAGCAGCTCCCCTAGGGGGGCAGCGAACACTGAAGCTTTCTTT	CASSSPRGAANTEAFF	16	once	TRBJ1-1	-	TRBV28
TGTGCCAGCAGTTACTCGTGGGAGCGGGGTAACTATGGCTACACCTTC	CASSYSWERGNYGYTF	16	-	TRBJ1-2	-	TRBV6-5
TGTGCCAGCAGTCAAACACGAAATTTATACGAGCAGTACTTC	CASSQTRNLYEQYF	14	-	TRBJ2-7	-	TRBV2
TGTGCCAGCAGGAATGCAGGGAAGGGCGGGGAGCTGTTTTTT	CASRNAGKGGELFF	14	-	TRBJ2-2	-	TRBV2
TGTGCCAGCAGCTTATGGCTGCGGGAACCCTACGAGCAGTACTTC	CASSLWLREPYEQYF	15	-	TRBJ2-7	-	TRBV7-2
TGCGCCAGCAGCTGGGGATCTAGCGGGAGTTATGATGAGCAGTTCTTC	CASSWGSSGSYDEQFF	16	-	TRBJ2-1	TRBD2	TRBV5-1
TGTGCCAGCAGCTTACCGGGCGACCGCGGGGACGGCTACACCTTC	CASSLPGDRGDGYTF	15	-	TRBJ1-2	-	TRBV28
TGCGCCAGCAGCTTGGGGGGACTAGCGGGGACAGATACGCAGTATTTT	CASSLGGLAGTDTQYF	16	-	TRBJ2-3	TRBD2	TRBV5-1
TGCGCCAGCAGCTTGGGATCAGGGAAGGGTGAAAAACTGTTTTTT	CASSLGSGKGEKLFF	15	-	TRBJ1-4	-	TRBV5-1
TGCGCCAGCAGCTTCGCCCCCACCGCGGGAGCTATTCCCGAGCAGTTCTTC	CASSFAPTAGAIPEQFF	17	-	TRBJ2-1	TRBD2	TRBV5-1
TGTGCCAGCCAGGGGGCCGCCTTGGGGGGCCATGTTGCCTACAATGAGCAGTTCTTC	CASQGAALGGHVAYNEQFF	19	-	TRBJ2-1	TRBD1	TRBV28
TGTGCCAGCAGTGACTCCCGGGACAGCTACCTCTCTGGAAACACCATATATTTT	CASSDSRDSYLSGNTIYF	18	-	TRBJ1-3	TRBD1	TRBV6-4
TGTGCCAGCAGGGGACCGGGGAGTCTTGATGGGTGGTCCCAGAGGCAGTATTTT	CASRGPGSLDGWSQRQYF	18	-	TRBJ2-3	-	TRBV27
TGTGCCAGTACGACTCACGGGAGACTGATGAACACTGAAGCTTTCTTT	CASTTHGRLMNTEAFF	16	-	TRBJ1-1	-	TRBV19
TGTGCCAGCAGCCCACGAAACCTAGCCAAAAACATTCAGTACTTC	CASSPRNLAKNIQYF	15	-	TRBJ2-4	-	TRBV28
TGTGCCAGCAGCTTAAATCCAGCGGGTTCCTACAATGAGCAGTTCTTC	CASSLNPAGSYNEQFF	16	-	TRBJ2-1	-	TRBV7-3
TGCGCCAGCAGCTGGTACAGGGAGACCACAGATACGCAGTATTTT	CASSWYRETTDTQYF	15	-	TRBJ2-3	-	TRBV5-1
TGTGCCAGCAGCTTAATGGGCGGGGGGTCAGAGACCCAGTACTTC	CASSLMGGGSETQYF	15	-	TRBJ2-5	TRBD2	TRBV7-3
TGTGCCAGCAGTTTACCCCGAAGGACAGGGAGGGGATCAGATACGCAGTATTTT	CASSLPRRTGRGSDTQYF	18	-	TRBJ2-3	-	TRBV28
TGTGCCAGCAGCTTATCATTACTAGCGGGAGGGACCAATGAGCAGTTCTTC	CASSLSLLAGGTNEQFF	17	-	TRBJ2-1	TRBD2	TRBV11-2
TGTGCCAGCAGCGTAGAGGGGAGGCCAAAAGAGACCCAGTACTTC	CASSVEGRPKETQYF	15	-	TRBJ2-5	-	TRBV9
TGTGCCAGTAGTATAGTCTTCCCCAGGAACACTGAAGCTTTCTTT	CASSIVFPRNTEAFF	15	few	TRBJ1-1	-	TRBV19
TGCGCCAGCAATCGACCGGGACAGGGGGCCTATGGCTACACCTTC	CASNRPGQGAYGYTF	15	-	TRBJ1-2	TRBD1	TRBV4-1
TGTGCCAGCAGCTTCGTGGGAAACACCATATATTTT	CASSFVGNTIYF	12	-	TRBJ1-3	-	TRBV7-2
TGTGCCAGCAGTCCACAGGGCTACGAGCAGTACTTC	CASSPQGYEQYF	12	few	TRBJ2-7	-	TRBV2
TGTGCCAGTAGTGTCGGGACGGCAACTAATGAAAAACTGTTTTTT	CASSVGTATNEKLFF	15	-	TRBJ1-4	-	TRBV19
TGTGCCAGCAGTTTTCGATACGAGCAGTACTTC	CASSFRYEQYF	11	-	TRBJ2-7	-	TRBV28
TGTGCCAGCAGCTTGGCCTCCGGGACAAAGAGGAACAATGAGCAGTTCTTC	CASSLASGTKRNNEQFF	17	-	TRBJ2-1	-	TRBV5-4
TGTGCCAGTGGTAAGGGAACCTCTACAAGGCGGAGGGCCGGGGAGCTGTTTTTT	CASGKGTSTRRRAGELFF	18	-	TRBJ2-2	-	TRBV19
TGTGCCAGCAGTGTAGGGACTAGCGGAAACTACGAGCAGTACTTC	CASSVGTSGNYEQYF	15	-	TRBJ2-7	TRBD2	TRBV25-1
TGCGCCAGCAGCCAAGAAGCAGGCAGGTCGCAAGAGACCCAGTACTTC	CASSQEAGRSQETQYF	16	-	TRBJ2-5	-	TRBV4-1
TGCGCCAGCAGCTACGACAGGGATACGCAGTATTTT	CASSYDRDTQYF	12	-	TRBJ2-3	-	TRBV5-1
TGTGCCAGCAGTTCCAAGGGAACCGGGGAGCTGTTTTTT	CASSSKGTGELFF	13	-	TRBJ2-2	-	TRBV6-1
TGTGCCAGCAGTTATACCGGGACAGGGGGAAATGGCTACACCTTC	CASSYTGTGGNGYTF	15	-	TRBJ1-2	TRBD1	TRBV28
TGTGCCAGCAGCAGGCTAACAGATACGCAGTATTTT	CASSRLTDTQYF	12	-	TRBJ2-3	-	TRBV7-3
TGCGCCAGCAGCTTACCGAACAGATATGGCTACACCTTC	CASSLPNRYGYTF	13	-	TRBJ1-2	-	TRBV5-1
TGTGCCAGCAGTCATTCTCAGGGGGCTGAGCAGTTCTTC	CASSHSQGAEQFF	13	-	TRBJ2-1	TRBD1	TRBV11-3
TGTGCCAGCAGTTTTCGGCCAGGTCTAAACTATGGCTACACCTTC	CASSFRPGLNYGYTF	15	-	TRBJ1-2	-	TRBV28
TGTGCCAGCAGCGCCTCGTGGGCACAAGAGACCCAGTACTTC	CASSASWAQETQYF	14	-	TRBJ2-5	-	TRBV7-2
TGTGCCAGCAGCTTAGACAGGGTCCCAGATACGCAGTATTTT	CASSLDRVPDTQYF	14	-	TRBJ2-3	-	TRBV11-2
TGTGCCAGCCGGACTAGCGGAACCTACGAGCAGTACTTC	CASRTSGTYEQYF	13	-	TRBJ2-7	TRBD2	TRBV19
TGCGCCAGCAGCCCCGGGACTAGCGGCAATGAGCAGTTCTTC	CASSPGTSGNEQFF	14	-	TRBJ2-1	TRBD2	TRBV5-1
TGTGCCAGCAGTTTATACCAGACAGGGGGCCCCACTGAAGCTTTCTTT	CASSLYQTGGPTEAFF	16	-	TRBJ1-1	TRBD1	TRBV28
TGTGCCAGCAGTGGTAAGCTCCAAGAGACCCAGTACTTC	CASSGKLQETQYF	13	once	TRBJ2-5	-	TRBV6-4
TGTGCCAGCAGCTTAAGGGGGGAGCCTGGGGCCAACGTCCTGACTTTC	CASSLRGEPGANVLTF	16	-	TRBJ2-6	-	TRBV11-2
TGTGCCAGCAGTGAAGCCACTAGGGATCAGCCCCAGCATTTT	CASSEATRDQPQHF	14	-	TRBJ1-5	-	TRBV6-1
TGTGCCACCAGCACCCGACAGCGTTCTAGCACAGATACGCAGTATTTT	CATSTRQRSSTDTQYF	16	once	TRBJ2-3	-	TRBV15
TGTGCCAGCAGCTTATCCACTCTTACCTACGAGCAGTACTTC	CASSLSTLTYEQYF	14	-	TRBJ2-7	-	TRBV11-2
TGTGCCAGCAGCGCGGACAGGGTACAAGAAGCTTTCTTT	CASSADRVQEAFF	13	few	TRBJ1-1	TRBD1	TRBV7-3
TGCGCCAGCAGCTTGGGTAGCGGGAGGGCCGTAGAGACCCAGTACTTC	CASSLGSGRAVETQYF	16	-	TRBJ2-5	TRBD2	TRBV5-1
TGTGCCAGTAGTATAGGTCCTCGGTTGGGACGGATCACCACAGATACGCAGTATTTT	CASSIGPRLGRITTDTQYF	19	once	TRBJ2-3	-	TRBV19
TGTGCCAGCAGTATGCTACTAGCGGCTAACTACGAGCAGTACTTC	CASSMLLAANYEQYF	15	-	TRBJ2-7	TRBD2	TRBV27
TGTGCCAGCTCACCTGAACCCGGACTAGCGGGGGAGCAGTACTTC	CASSPEPGLAGEQYF	15	-	TRBJ2-7	TRBD2	TRBV18
TGCGCCAGCAGCTTTGATCCTTCCAAAAACATTCAGTACTTC	CASSFDPSKNIQYF	14	once	TRBJ2-4	-	TRBV5-1